These 3 T cell receptor beta chains came from one sample sequenced in a study of cytomegalovirus exposure and HLA in healthy donors. Method: immunoSEQ multiplex PCR; TCRdb's copy keeps in-frame clones and lacks some. The table shows 200,000 or so clones, with roughly 84% occurring only once. The sample was PBMCs. These receptor sequences come from a woman aged 18 to 35 in good health and CMV-seropositive.

The CDR3: CASSPRQGGSNTEAFF. For the CDR3, the DNA is TGTGCCAGCTCACCGCGACAGGGGGGTAGTAACACTGAAGCTTTCTTT. The J gene is TRBJ1-1, the V gene TRBV18; 9 bases fit TRBD1. The V segment lost 3 bases and the J segment 2 bases; nucleotides outside the gene matches: 7. The germline CDR1 and CDR2 sequences are KGHSH and LQKENI. The CDR3 is made up of 16 amino acids.

On this clone itself: Sequence at one end of the junction differs from germline and may be a read error. This chain uses TRBV6-5 with TRBJ2-5; tentatively, D is TRBD2 (6 bases). In germline, CDR1 is MNHEY, CDR2 SVGAGI. This CDR3 is 13 amino acids long. DNA of the CDR3: TGTGCCAGCAGTCCCGGGAGTCAAGGGACCCAGTACTTC. Translating gives CASSPGSQGTQYF.

V and J are TRBV11-2 and TRBJ1-2; 10 bases map to TRBD1. Germline V lookup: CDR1 SGHAT, CDR2 FQNNGV. V was clipped by 4 bases and J by 7 bases; unmatched bases: 9. The CDR3 consists of 15 residues. The CDR3 DNA sequence: TGTGCCAGCAGCTCACCTCGGGGGACAGGGGCTGGCTACACCTTC. Encoded protein: CASSSPRGTGAGYTF.